Following are 5 T cell receptor beta chains from one sample sequenced in a study of T cells in women clearing cervical HPV infection listed by TCRdb under 2018. The library was made by the immunoSEQ multiplex PCR assay. As stored in TCRdb, this immuneACCESS dataset retains in-frame rearrangements with V and J assigned. A fraction of the clones does not appear; measured against another copy, unresolved V genes explain less than half of the discrepancy, and the remainder lacks a known reason. The table for this sample records about 32,000 clones. The ten largest clones represent about 7.7% of the sample. The sequencing sample was made of blood buffy coat. The receptor set was obtained from a woman between 18 and 70 years old with a cervical HPV16 infection that either progressed to CIN3+ or cleared (not recorded which).

For this clone: The CDR3 end lies 3 residues beyond the end of the read and is filled in from the germline J gene. The chain carries TRBV7-2 and TRBJ2-3; 11 nucleotides match TRBD2. J lost 1 base, V lost 0 bases, and 0 bases had no gene match. CDR1 and CDR2 from the germline V gene are SGHTA and FQGNSA. The CDR3 is 16 residues long. CDR3 amino acids: CASSLASGGGTDTQYF. The covered CDR3 bases are TGTGCCAGCAGCTTAGCTAGCGGGGGGGGCACAGATACG.

Of note for this clone: The missing CDR3 end, 3 residues past where the read stops, is filled in from the germline J gene. This chain links TRBV19 with TRBJ1-5; the match to TRBD1 covers 8 bases. V lost 5 bases to trimming and J lost 0 bases; unmatched junction nucleotides: 9. The length of the CDR3 is 17 residues. Per germline, CDR1 LNHDA and CDR2 SQIVND (reference sequence). CDR3 amino acids: CASSYIQGAFSNQPQHF. The sequenced part of the CDR3 DNA is TGTGCCAGTAGTTACATTCAGGGGGCGTTTAGCAATCAGCCC.

Points on this clone: The CDR3 extends 3 residues past the end of the read, so its final part is completed from the germline J gene. The J gene is TRBJ2-3, the V gene TRBV6-4; 7 bases map to TRBD1. Germline lookup yields CDR1 MRHNA and CDR2 SNTAGT. J gave up 5 bases and V 5 bases, and 10 bases lay outside the gene matches. There are 15 residues in the CDR3. This CDR3 reads CASSREGGIGDTQYF. The part of the CDR3 DNA that was read is TGTGCCAGCAGTCGAGAAGGGGGCATTGGAGATACG.

Of note for this clone: The read terminates 3 residues ahead of where the CDR3 ends, so the germline J gene completes it. The V call is TRBV7-2, the J call TRBJ2-7, with a possible D match to TRBD2 (5 bases). Germline loops: CDR1 SGHTA, CDR2 FQGNSA. With 2 bases removed from V and 6 bases from J, the gap between germline ends came to 14 bases. The CDR3 totals 14 residues. This chain's CDR3 is CASSLPSSRGEQYF. The sequenced part of the CDR3 DNA is TGTGCCAGCAGCTTACCCTCCTCTCGGGGCGAG.

CDR3 protein: CASSLVRGGTYEQYF. The CDR3 DNA, read in part, is TGCGCCAGCAGCTTGGTAAGGGGGGGAACCTACGAG. The rearrangement joins TRBV5-1 to TRBJ2-7, with D perhaps TRBD2 (7 bases). The sequence runs out 3 residues before the end of the CDR3; the remainder is reconstructed from the germline J gene. This CDR3 has 15 residues. V lost 0 bases to trimming and J lost 2 bases, with 12 bases between them. Germline CDR1 and CDR2: SGHRS and YFSETQ.